This record concerns one TCR beta chain sequence. The antigen is unknown. The CDR3 runs to 16 residues. The V gene's germline CDR1 is MNHEY and CDR2 SMNVEV (reference sequence). The V end lost 3 bases, the J end lost 1 base, and 12 bases lay between the germline ends. Using a J-beta primer mix together with a sample-barcoded 5' primer, a second PCR was run for 7 to 11 cycles. With 12 random nucleotides, a template-switch adaptor tagged each individual cDNA molecule. Researchers report that each sample yielded at least 2.5 million CDR3-containing paired-end reads. TCRdb re-called the 5' RACE reads with MiXCR, one entry per CDR3 protein. The sample has about 680,000 distinct CDR3 sequences; around 49% are singletons. The data stem from a study of blood T cells in healthy people across ages. Overall study findings and caveats: Naive CD4+ cells and diversity were both higher in long-lived donors than in aged donors. Older age coincided with a roughly linear decline in TCR beta diversity per million T cells.

The gene calls are TRBV27 and TRBJ2-2, with D perhaps matching TRBD1 (6 bases). The TCR sequence derives from a woman aged 60-70 years in good health. Sample: blood. CDR3 residues: CASSFIGGQNTGELFF. The CDR3 bases are TGTGCCAGCAGTTTTATTGGGGGACAGAACACCGGGGAGCTGTTTTTT.